The clone carrying this TCR beta chain was observed at least ten times. Its specificity is unknown. Libraries of TCR beta came from iRepertoire HTBI primers plus Arm-PCR of CDR3 regions. TCRdb used MiXCR to reprocess the multiplex PCR reads, holding one entry per CDR3 protein. This table has 360,000 or so distinct CDR3 sequences, 15% to 20% appearing once. Time point reported: newly diagnosed GD, antithyroid drugs for less than 3 months. RNA from PBMCs was the source of the TCR library. This entry comes from a study of regulatory T cells in long-lasting Graves disease. General study results and limits: Whereas new patients shared 870 or so public clonotypes, persistent patients shared more, at a few thousand.

V lost 2 bases to trimming and J lost 9 bases; unmatched junction nucleotides: 7. The CDR3 is 12 residues long. CDR1 GTSNPN and CDR2 SVGIG come from the germline V gene (reference sequence). This sample was shared with a second study, whose subject was T cells in Graves' hyperthyroidism and ophthalmopathy.

The material sequenced was peripheral blood mononuclear cells (PBMCs), taken at new diagnosis, from a patient treated with antithyroid drugs. The chain joins TRBV30 to TRBJ2-7; 7 bases are shared with TRBD1. The TCR was taken from a middle-aged man with Graves disease. CDR3 sequence reads: CAWSMGTVGQYF. In nucleotides, the CDR3 is TGTGCCTGGAGTATGGGGACAGTGGGGCAGTACTTC.